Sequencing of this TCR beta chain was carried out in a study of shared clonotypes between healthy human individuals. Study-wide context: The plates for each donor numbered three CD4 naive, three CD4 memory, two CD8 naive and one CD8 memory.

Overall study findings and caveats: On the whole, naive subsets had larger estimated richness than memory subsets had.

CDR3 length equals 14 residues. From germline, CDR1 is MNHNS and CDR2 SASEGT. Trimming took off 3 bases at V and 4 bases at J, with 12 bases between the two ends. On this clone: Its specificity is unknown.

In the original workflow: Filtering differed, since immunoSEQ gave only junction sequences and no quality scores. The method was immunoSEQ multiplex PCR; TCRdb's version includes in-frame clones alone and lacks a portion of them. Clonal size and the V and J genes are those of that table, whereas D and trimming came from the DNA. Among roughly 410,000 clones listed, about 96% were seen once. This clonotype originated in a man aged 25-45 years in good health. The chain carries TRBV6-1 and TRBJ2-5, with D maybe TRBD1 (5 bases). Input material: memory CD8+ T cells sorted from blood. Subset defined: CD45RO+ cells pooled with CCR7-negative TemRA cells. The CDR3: CASSENRGGETQYF. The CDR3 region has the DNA TGTGCCAGCAGTGAGAATAGGGGTGGAGAGACCCAGTACTTC.